Listed below are T cell receptor beta chains from one sample, sequenced in a study of T-cell memory formation after mild COVID-19. Each CDR3 protein gets one entry after TCRdb re-called the 5' RACE reads with MiXCR. The table shows a few hundred thousand distinct CDR3 sequences, with over 15% occurring only once. The specimen was PBMCs or a T cell subset sorted from them (not recorded which). The receptor set was obtained from a man aged 18-30 years who had mild COVID-19 (a few samples of this study predate the infection). Cell type and time point are not known. The CDR3 runs from the conserved cysteine through the conserved F or W. A D gene is named only where the DNA matches it firmly. The listing skips clone size in some rows; elsewhere it reads once, few, many or a size class.

V gene: TRBV4-2
D gene: TRBD2
clone size: few
J gene: TRBJ2-1
CDR3 DNA: TGTGCCAGCAGCCAAGATCTCCCGGGGGGGTACAATGAGCAGTTCTTC
CDR3 protein: CASSQDLPGGYNEQFF

V gene: TRBV12-3/TRBV12-4
D gene: -
clone size: few
J gene: TRBJ2-3
CDR3 DNA: TGTGCCAGCACCACATATTGGGAGGTTAGCACAGATACGCAGTATTTT
CDR3 protein: CASTTYWEVSTDTQYF

V gene: TRBV4-1
D gene: TRBD1
clone size: few
J gene: TRBJ2-7
CDR3 DNA: TGCGCCAGCAGCCGAGAGGGGGCCTTCTCCTACGAGCAGTACTTC
CDR3 protein: CASSREGAFSYEQYF

V gene: TRBV7-8
D gene: -
clone size: few
J gene: TRBJ2-1
CDR3 DNA: TGTGCCAGCAGCTTACGGCAGCGCAATGAGCAGTTCTTC
CDR3 protein: CASSLRQRNEQFF

V gene: TRBV6-5
D gene: -
clone size: -
J gene: TRBJ2-3
CDR3 DNA: TGTGCCAGCCAACCCTCGGTGGGGAGCACAGATACGCAGTATTTT
CDR3 protein: CASQPSVGSTDTQYF

V gene: TRBV4-3
D gene: TRBD2
clone size: -
J gene: TRBJ2-3
CDR3 DNA: TGCGCCAGCAGCCTGCGGGGGGCAGGTACAGATACGCAGTATTTT
CDR3 protein: CASSLRGAGTDTQYF

V gene: TRBV5-1
D gene: TRBD1
clone size: few
J gene: TRBJ2-3
CDR3 DNA: TGCGCCAGCAGCTTGGTATTTCCAGGGGGCGCAGATACGCAGTATTTT
CDR3 protein: CASSLVFPGGADTQYF

V gene: TRBV6-5
D gene: -
clone size: few
J gene: TRBJ1-2
CDR3 DNA: TGTGCCACCCACCCCTACGGGACCTATGGCTACACCTTC
CDR3 protein: CATHPYGTYGYTF

V gene: TRBV7-2
D gene: TRBD1
clone size: -
J gene: TRBJ1-4
CDR3 DNA: TGTGCCAGCAGCTTAGCCCGGGACAGTGAAAAACTGTTTTTT
CDR3 protein: CASSLARDSEKLFF

V gene: TRBV7-8
D gene: -
clone size: -
J gene: TRBJ1-4
CDR3 DNA: TGTGCCAGCAGACCATCCGGGCCCCTTCGATCTAATGAAAAACTGTTTTTT
CDR3 protein: CASRPSGPLRSNEKLFF

V gene: TRBV11-2
D gene: TRBD1
clone size: few
J gene: TRBJ1-2
CDR3 DNA: TGTGCCAGCAGCTTAATCGGAGGGGGCAACTATGGCTACACCTTC
CDR3 protein: CASSLIGGGNYGYTF

V gene: TRBV7-3
D gene: TRBD2
clone size: -
J gene: TRBJ2-1
CDR3 DNA: TGTGCCAGCAGCCCCGGACTAGGACGAGGTGAGCAGTTCTTC
CDR3 protein: CASSPGLGRGEQFF

V gene: TRBV7-2
D gene: -
clone size: -
J gene: TRBJ2-1
CDR3 DNA: TGTGCCAGCAGCTTAGCGATTGGAGGGGCAGGGTACAATGAGCAGTTCTTC
CDR3 protein: CASSLAIGGAGYNEQFF

V gene: TRBV6-5
D gene: -
clone size: few
J gene: TRBJ1-2
CDR3 DNA: TGTGCCAGCAGTTACTTGTCAGGGAGGTATGGCTACACCTTC
CDR3 protein: CASSYLSGRYGYTF

V gene: TRBV20-1
D gene: -
clone size: few
J gene: TRBJ2-1
CDR3 DNA: TGCAGGCCCGGCTACGGGGCCTACAATGAGCAGTTCTTC
CDR3 protein: CRPGYGAYNEQFF

V gene: TRBV2
D gene: TRBD2
clone size: few
J gene: TRBJ2-1
CDR3 DNA: TGTGCCCGCGGTAGCGGGGGGATAAAAACTTACAATGAGCAGTTCTTC
CDR3 protein: CARGSGGIKTYNEQFF

V gene: TRBV4-3
D gene: -
clone size: -
J gene: TRBJ2-3
CDR3 DNA: TGCGCCAGCAGCCCCCGGTCGGGGGCAGATACGCAGTATTTT
CDR3 protein: CASSPRSGADTQYF

V gene: TRBV19
D gene: -
clone size: -
J gene: TRBJ2-2
CDR3 DNA: TGTGCCAGTAGTTCAGGGGGGGACCGGGAGCTGTTTTTT
CDR3 protein: CASSSGGDRELFF

V gene: TRBV19
D gene: TRBD1
clone size: -
J gene: TRBJ1-2
CDR3 DNA: TGTGCCAGTAGCAAACTCCCGGGACAGGAGAACTATGGCTACACCTTC
CDR3 protein: CASSKLPGQENYGYTF

V gene: TRBV12-3/TRBV12-4
D gene: TRBD2
clone size: few
J gene: TRBJ2-3
CDR3 DNA: TGTGCCAGCAGGGCCAGCGGGGGGACAGATACGCAGTATTTT
CDR3 protein: CASRASGGTDTQYF

V gene: TRBV15
D gene: -
clone size: -
J gene: TRBJ1-2
CDR3 DNA: TGTGCCACCGGGCAGAATTATGGCTACACCTTC
CDR3 protein: CATGQNYGYTF

V gene: TRBV6-5
D gene: -
clone size: few
J gene: TRBJ1-6
CDR3 DNA: TGTGCCAGCAGTCGGAGTGTGCGTAATTCACCCCACCACTTT
CDR3 protein: CASSRSVRNSPHHF

V gene: TRBV6-2/TRBV6-3
D gene: -
clone size: -
J gene: TRBJ1-5
CDR3 DNA: TGTGCCAGCAGTTACATTTGGCGCCCGTTGAGCAATCAGCCCCAGCATTTT
CDR3 protein: CASSYIWRPLSNQPQHF

V gene: TRBV12-3/TRBV12-4
D gene: -
clone size: -
J gene: TRBJ1-4
CDR3 DNA: TGTGCCACCTCCTCCTCTAGTGCAACTAATGAAAAACTGTTTTTT
CDR3 protein: CATSSSSATNEKLFF

V gene: TRBV27
D gene: -
clone size: -
J gene: TRBJ2-7
CDR3 DNA: TGTGCCAGCAACCAGGGCAGCTCCTACGAGCAGTACTTC
CDR3 protein: CASNQGSSYEQYF

V gene: TRBV20-1
D gene: TRBD1
clone size: few
J gene: TRBJ1-3
CDR3 DNA: TGCAGCGTCAGGGGGACTGGAAACACCATATATTTT
CDR3 protein: CSVRGTGNTIYF

V gene: TRBV7-6
D gene: TRBD1
clone size: -
J gene: TRBJ1-4
CDR3 DNA: TGTGCCAGCAGCTTCGCTGACAGGGGACTTGAAAAACTGTTTTTT
CDR3 protein: CASSFADRGLEKLFF

V gene: TRBV7-6
D gene: TRBD1
clone size: few
J gene: TRBJ1-4
CDR3 DNA: TGTGCCAGCAGCACAGGGGACAGTGGTGAAAAACTGTTTTTT
CDR3 protein: CASSTGDSGEKLFF

V gene: TRBV25-1
D gene: TRBD1
clone size: many
J gene: TRBJ2-5
CDR3 DNA: TGTGCCAGCAGGGGACAGGGAATACCGCAGGAGACCCAGTACTTC
CDR3 protein: CASRGQGIPQETQYF

V gene: TRBV12-3/TRBV12-4
D gene: TRBD2
clone size: few
J gene: TRBJ2-5
CDR3 DNA: TGTGCCAGCAGCCGGGGGACTAGCGGACAAGAGACCCAGTACTTC
CDR3 protein: CASSRGTSGQETQYF

V gene: TRBV5-6
D gene: TRBD2
clone size: -
J gene: TRBJ2-1
CDR3 DNA: TGTGCCAGCAGTTCCGCTAGCGGGGGGAACAATGAGCAGTTCTTC
CDR3 protein: CASSSASGGNNEQFF

V gene: TRBV20-1
D gene: -
clone size: few
J gene: TRBJ2-5
CDR3 DNA: TGCAGTGCTAGTTCGCAGCGGAAGACCCAGTACTTC
CDR3 protein: CSASSQRKTQYF

V gene: TRBV6-5
D gene: -
clone size: -
J gene: TRBJ2-1
CDR3 DNA: TGTGCCAGCACGGTGAACAATGAGCAGTTCTTC
CDR3 protein: CASTVNNEQFF

V gene: TRBV7-9
D gene: -
clone size: few
J gene: TRBJ2-3
CDR3 DNA: TGTGCCAGCATACACCGGGAAGTAGAAGATACGCAGTATTTT
CDR3 protein: CASIHREVEDTQYF

V gene: TRBV5-4
D gene: -
clone size: many
J gene: TRBJ1-2
CDR3 DNA: TGTGCCAGCAGCCCCACCGGACAGAACTATGGCTACACCTTC
CDR3 protein: CASSPTGQNYGYTF

V gene: TRBV12-3/TRBV12-4
D gene: TRBD2
clone size: many
J gene: TRBJ2-1
CDR3 DNA: TGTGCCAGCACCGGGGGGACTCGCCGGGGTTATGAGCAGTTCTTC
CDR3 protein: CASTGGTRRGYEQFF

V gene: TRBV7-9
D gene: -
clone size: -
J gene: TRBJ1-5
CDR3 DNA: TGTGCCAGCAGCGGCCCCGAGCAGGCCTCTCAGCCCCAGCATTTT
CDR3 protein: CASSGPEQASQPQHF

V gene: TRBV5-1
D gene: -
clone size: few
J gene: TRBJ1-6
CDR3 DNA: TGCGCCAGCAGCCCCGCCGAGCATTCACCCCTCCACTTT
CDR3 protein: CASSPAEHSPLHF

V gene: TRBV12-5
D gene: -
clone size: few
J gene: TRBJ2-4
CDR3 DNA: TGTGCTAGTGGTTTGAAGGGCACGGACATTCAGTACTTC
CDR3 protein: CASGLKGTDIQYF

V gene: TRBV5-1
D gene: -
clone size: -
J gene: TRBJ1-2
CDR3 DNA: TGCGCCAGCAGCTTGGCGGGGCGAGCCCCAGGCCTATGGGGCTACACCTTC
CDR3 protein: CASSLAGRAPGLWGYTF

V gene: TRBV5-1
D gene: -
clone size: few
J gene: TRBJ2-3
CDR3 DNA: TGCGCCAGCAGCTTGGGAGGGCGGCGTCCGCAGTATTTT
CDR3 protein: CASSLGGRRPQYF

V gene: TRBV20-1
D gene: TRBD1
clone size: few
J gene: TRBJ2-5
CDR3 DNA: TGCAGTGCCCTCGACAGGGAATGGGAGACCCAGTACTTC
CDR3 protein: CSALDREWETQYF

V gene: TRBV5-1
D gene: TRBD1
clone size: -
J gene: TRBJ1-5
CDR3 DNA: TGCGCCAGCAGCTTACAGGGGATGGAGCCCCAGCATTTT
CDR3 protein: CASSLQGMEPQHF

V gene: TRBV25-1
D gene: TRBD1
clone size: -
J gene: TRBJ2-3
CDR3 DNA: TGTGCCAGCAGTGATAGGACAGGCCGCACAGATACGCAGTATTTT
CDR3 protein: CASSDRTGRTDTQYF

V gene: TRBV29-1
D gene: -
clone size: few
J gene: TRBJ2-1
CDR3 DNA: TGCAGCGTTGAAGATCTGGAAGCTTACAATGAGCAGTTCTTC
CDR3 protein: CSVEDLEAYNEQFF

V gene: TRBV2
D gene: -
clone size: few
J gene: TRBJ1-2
CDR3 DNA: TGTGCCAGCAAATTTAGTACCGATGGCTACACCTTC
CDR3 protein: CASKFSTDGYTF

V gene: TRBV5-1
D gene: -
clone size: many
J gene: TRBJ2-3
CDR3 DNA: TGCGCCAGCAGCATGGGGGGGCCGGCAGATACGCAGTATTTT
CDR3 protein: CASSMGGPADTQYF

V gene: TRBV5-1
D gene: TRBD1
clone size: -
J gene: TRBJ2-3
CDR3 DNA: TGCGCCAGCAGCCCGGACAGGGGAGAAGATACGCAGTATTTT
CDR3 protein: CASSPDRGEDTQYF

V gene: TRBV12-5
D gene: -
clone size: -
J gene: TRBJ1-1
CDR3 DNA: TGTGCTAGTGGTTTTTCAGGGGCAGCTTTCTTT
CDR3 protein: CASGFSGAAFF

V gene: TRBV13
D gene: TRBD2
clone size: -
J gene: TRBJ2-1
CDR3 DNA: TGTGCCAGCAGCCCCATGCTAGCGGGGGGTAACAATGAGCAGTTCTTC
CDR3 protein: CASSPMLAGGNNEQFF

V gene: TRBV27
D gene: TRBD1
clone size: few
J gene: TRBJ2-3
CDR3 DNA: TGTGCCAGCAGCCCCGACGGGACAGCCACAGATACGCAGTATTTT
CDR3 protein: CASSPDGTATDTQYF

V gene: TRBV7-9
D gene: -
clone size: few
J gene: TRBJ1-6
CDR3 DNA: TGTGCCAGTCGGGGCCCATATAATTCACCCCTCCACTTT
CDR3 protein: CASRGPYNSPLHF

V gene: TRBV20-1
D gene: TRBD2
clone size: -
J gene: TRBJ2-3
CDR3 DNA: TGCAGTGCGACCGGGACTAGCGGGGTATCAACGGATACGCAGTATTTT
CDR3 protein: CSATGTSGVSTDTQYF

V gene: TRBV12-5
D gene: TRBD1
clone size: -
J gene: TRBJ2-1
CDR3 DNA: TGTGCTAGTGGAGAAGCGACAGGGGTTAATGAGCAGTTCTTC
CDR3 protein: CASGEATGVNEQFF

V gene: TRBV29-1
D gene: -
clone size: -
J gene: TRBJ1-2
CDR3 DNA: TGCAGCGTTGGAGACCACTATGGCTACACCTTC
CDR3 protein: CSVGDHYGYTF

V gene: TRBV19
D gene: -
clone size: -
J gene: TRBJ1-1
CDR3 DNA: TGTGCCAGTAGTATTGTGAGGGAGACTGAAGCTTTCTTT
CDR3 protein: CASSIVRETEAFF

V gene: TRBV6-5
D gene: -
clone size: -
J gene: TRBJ2-5
CDR3 DNA: TGTGCCAGCAGGTTCAAGGGGGGAACCTCAGAGACCCAGTACTTC
CDR3 protein: CASRFKGGTSETQYF

V gene: TRBV7-6
D gene: TRBD1
clone size: -
J gene: TRBJ2-3
CDR3 DNA: TGTGCCAGCAGCTTGGACAGGGGGCTGCCAGCGGGGGCCCACACAGATACGCAGTATTTT
CDR3 protein: CASSLDRGLPAGAHTDTQYF

V gene: TRBV15
D gene: -
clone size: -
J gene: TRBJ2-7
CDR3 DNA: TGTGCCACCAGCAGATCACTCTCCTACGAGCAGTACTTC
CDR3 protein: CATSRSLSYEQYF